The clone carrying this T cell receptor beta chain was counted a single time. The data originate from a study of blood T cell repertoires in COVID-19. V gave up 4 bases and J gave up 5 bases; unmatched junction bases: 8. CDR3 length: 15 residues. The germline V gene encodes CDR1 SGHKS and CDR2 YYEKEE (reference sequence). Data came from immunoSEQ multiplex PCR; TCRdb stores just in-frame clones and leaves some out. The sample shows about 150,000 clones, 75% to 90% of them seen only once. The sequenced material came from peripheral blood. This clonotype originated in a woman aged 55-69 years with active or convalescent COVID-19. J is TRBJ1-1 and V is TRBV5-5; 10 bases align to TRBD1. In nucleotides, the CDR3 is TGTGCCAGCAGCATCGGGACAGGGGTTGGGACTGAAGCTTTCTTT. Its translation: CASSIGTGVGTEAFF.